This TCR beta chain comes out of a study of T-cell reconstitution after alpha-beta-depleted transplantation in children. This clonotype was seen a handful of times. The antigen is undetermined. This CDR3 contains 14 residues. With 0 bases removed from V and 8 bases from J, the gap between germline ends came to 10 bases. Germline CDR1 MNHEY, CDR2 SVGEGT. Molecular barcoding with unique molecular identifiers was used for the TCRbeta library. TCRdb re-called the PCR reads through MiXCR, storing one row per CDR3 protein. The data show 900,000 or so distinct CDR3 sequences, with roughly 15% seen just once and approximately 5% held by the top ten. General study results and limits: Reportedly, only several hundred clones from non-depleted graft cells drove alpha-beta T-cell counts at about two months. Day-60 TCRbeta diversity that was high in some patients was derived from surviving recipient T cells and thymic progenitors. T-cell numbers and diversity one year post-transplant derived largely from freshly generated T cells.

The chain joins TRBV6-2 or TRBV6-3 to TRBJ2-2; D possibly matches TRBD1 or TRBD2 (5 bases each). The source of this sequence is a male patient under 18 who had a stem cell transplant for acute lymphoblastic leukemia, so the T cells may come from the graft donor. The source was PBMCs, mostly from graft donor cells, collected 360 days after TCRalphabeta/CD19-depleted stem cell transplant. CDR3 nucleotide sequence: TGTGCCAGCAGTTACTCGCCAGGGAGTGGGGAGCTGTTTTTT. Encoded protein: CASSYSPGSGELFF.